Here is one T cell receptor (beta chain) with its context. Relative to the germline gene, one junction end is altered; a read error may explain this. As originally analysed: Reference gene primer amplification in the assay estimated nucleated cell counts. Profiled with immunoSEQ multiplex PCR; TCRdb holds only in-frame clones, not every one. Clone size and V and J calls were adopted from that table, with D and trimming inferred from the DNA. The sample lists tens of thousands of clones, approximately 92% seen once, with less than 0.8% in the top ten. These data come from a study of blood T cell repertoires in COVID-19. Overall study context: The United States, Italy and Spain supplied acute and convalescent COVID-19 samples. Sources were T cells, B-cell-depleted T cells, or PBMCs; the material itself was cDNA or gDNA.

The CDR3 is 15 amino acids. Germline V gene lookup returns CDR1 SSHAT and CDR2 FNYEAQ (reference sequence). The J gene is TRBJ2-1, the V gene TRBV7-7; 7 bases line up with TRBD2. Material: peripheral blood. The TCR originated in a woman of 80 years or more with acute or convalescent COVID-19. In DNA form, the CDR3 reads TGTGCTAGCAGCTTAGGAAGCGGGACGCACAATGAGCAGTTCTTC. This codes for CASSLGSGTHNEQFF.